The sequence of this T cell receptor (beta chain) was determined in a study of PD-L1 blockade in urothelial cancer. Per germline, CDR1 KGHSH and CDR2 LQKENI. The CDR3 is 15 residues long. V lost 0 bases, J lost 6 bases, and 13 bases lay in between. Added to each PCR by spiking were synthetic TCR analog templates. Data came from immunoSEQ multiplex PCR; TCRdb stores just in-frame clones and leaves some out. The data hold under 50,000 clones, with 90% observed a single time. The chain uses TRBV18 and TRBJ2-3; maybe TRBD2 (7 bases). This TCR came from a man in his 70s with urothelial cancer. The sequencing here drew on PBMCs, taken around atezolizumab (anti-PD-L1) treatment. The CDR3 region has the DNA TGTGCCAGCTCACCACCGGGAGGGGGTAGTGATACGCAGTATTTT. Translation gives CASSPPGGGSDTQYF.